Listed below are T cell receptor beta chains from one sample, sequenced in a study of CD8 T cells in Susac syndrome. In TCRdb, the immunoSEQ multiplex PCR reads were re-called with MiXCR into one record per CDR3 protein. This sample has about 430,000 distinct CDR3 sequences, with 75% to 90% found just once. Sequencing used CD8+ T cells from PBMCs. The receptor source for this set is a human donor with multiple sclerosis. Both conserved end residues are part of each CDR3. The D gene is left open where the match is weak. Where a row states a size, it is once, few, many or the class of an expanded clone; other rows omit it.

CDR3nt: TGTGCCAGCAGCTCGGCGCCGGGACAGACCTACGAGCAGTACTTC
CDR3aa: CASSSAPGQTYEQYF
abundance: -
v_gene: TRBV7-6
len: 15
d_gene: TRBD1
j_gene: TRBJ2-7

CDR3nt: TGCAGCGTGCTGGGGGGACAGGGGTCCGTGGCAGATACGCAGTATTTT
CDR3aa: CSVLGGQGSVADTQYF
abundance: few
v_gene: TRBV29-1
len: 16
d_gene: TRBD1
j_gene: TRBJ2-3

CDR3nt: TGTGCCAGTCGACGGATCCTAAGGTGGACCACCACTGAAGCTTTCTTT
CDR3aa: CASRRILRWTTTEAFF
abundance: -
v_gene: TRBV19
len: 16
d_gene: -
j_gene: TRBJ1-1

CDR3nt: TGCAGTGCTAGAGAGGAGCGGGAGGGAACCTACGAGCAGTACTTC
CDR3aa: CSAREEREGTYEQYF
abundance: -
v_gene: TRBV20-1
len: 15
d_gene: TRBD2
j_gene: TRBJ2-7

CDR3nt: TGTGCCAGCAGGGCCTACGGGTCTGAAGCTTTCTTT
CDR3aa: CASRAYGSEAFF
abundance: few
v_gene: TRBV7-8
len: 12
d_gene: -
j_gene: TRBJ1-1

CDR3nt: TGTGCCAGCAGCGTAGGTGGCGGGATCGGCAATGAGCAGTTCTTC
CDR3aa: CASSVGGGIGNEQFF
abundance: once
v_gene: TRBV9
len: 15
d_gene: -
j_gene: TRBJ2-1

CDR3nt: TGTGCCAGCAGGCCACAGGGTCAGCCCCAGCTTTTT
CDR3aa: CASRPQGQPQLF
abundance: -
v_gene: TRBV6-2/TRBV6-3
len: 12
d_gene: -
j_gene: TRBJ1-5

CDR3nt: TGTGCCAGCAGCCTCATAAAGACTAGCGGGAGAGTCGGCGGGGAGCTGTTTTTT
CDR3aa: CASSLIKTSGRVGGELFF
abundance: once
v_gene: TRBV3-1
len: 18
d_gene: TRBD2
j_gene: TRBJ2-2

CDR3nt: TGTGCCAGCAGTGAATTAAGTTCGACGGAGGACCTACTCTCCTACAATGAGCAGTTCTTC
CDR3aa: CASSELSSTEDLLSYNEQFF
abundance: -
v_gene: TRBV2
len: 20
d_gene: -
j_gene: TRBJ2-1

CDR3nt: TGCGCCAGCAGCTCCTACGACAGGGGCTTCTACGAGCAGTACTTC
CDR3aa: CASSSYDRGFYEQYF
abundance: -
v_gene: TRBV5-1
len: 15
d_gene: TRBD1
j_gene: TRBJ2-7

CDR3nt: TGTGCCTGGAGTACGCACGGGACAATCTACGAGCAGTACTTC
CDR3aa: CAWSTHGTIYEQYF
abundance: few
v_gene: TRBV30
len: 14
d_gene: -
j_gene: TRBJ2-7

CDR3nt: TGTGCCAGCAGTTTTGATCAGTCTGGGGCCAACGTCCTGACTTTC
CDR3aa: CASSFDQSGANVLTF
abundance: -
v_gene: TRBV27
len: 15
d_gene: -
j_gene: TRBJ2-6

CDR3nt: TGTGCCAGCAGCTGGACAGTAACTGAAGCTTTCTTT
CDR3aa: CASSWTVTEAFF
abundance: -
v_gene: TRBV7-9
len: 12
d_gene: -
j_gene: TRBJ1-1